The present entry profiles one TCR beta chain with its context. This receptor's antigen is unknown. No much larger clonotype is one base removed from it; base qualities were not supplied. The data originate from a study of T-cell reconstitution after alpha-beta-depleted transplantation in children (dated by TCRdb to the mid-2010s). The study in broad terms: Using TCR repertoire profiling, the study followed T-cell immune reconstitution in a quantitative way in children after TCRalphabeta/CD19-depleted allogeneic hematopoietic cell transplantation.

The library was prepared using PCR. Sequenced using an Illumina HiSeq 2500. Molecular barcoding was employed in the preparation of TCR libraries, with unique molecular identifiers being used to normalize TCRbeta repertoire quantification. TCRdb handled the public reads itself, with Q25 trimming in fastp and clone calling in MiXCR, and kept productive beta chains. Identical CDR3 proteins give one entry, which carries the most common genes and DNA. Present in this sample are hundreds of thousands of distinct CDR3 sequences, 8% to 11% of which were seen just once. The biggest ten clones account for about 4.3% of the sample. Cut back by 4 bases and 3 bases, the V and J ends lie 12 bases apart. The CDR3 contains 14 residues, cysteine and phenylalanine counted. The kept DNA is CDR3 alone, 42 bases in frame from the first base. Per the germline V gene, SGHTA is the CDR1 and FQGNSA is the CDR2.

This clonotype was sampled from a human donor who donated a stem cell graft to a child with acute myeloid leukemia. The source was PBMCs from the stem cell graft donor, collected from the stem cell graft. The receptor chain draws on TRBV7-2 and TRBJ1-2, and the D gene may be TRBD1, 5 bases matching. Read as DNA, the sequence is TGTGCCAGCAGCTCGGGGAGGGGCGACTATGGCTACACCTTC. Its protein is CASSSGRGDYGYTF. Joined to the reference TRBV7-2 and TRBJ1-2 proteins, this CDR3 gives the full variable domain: GAGVSQSPSNKVTEKGKDVELRCDPISGHTALYWYRQSLGQGLEFLIYFQGNSAPDKSGLPSDRFSAERTGGSVSTLTIQRTQQEDSAVYLCASSSGRGDYGYTFGSGTRLTVV.